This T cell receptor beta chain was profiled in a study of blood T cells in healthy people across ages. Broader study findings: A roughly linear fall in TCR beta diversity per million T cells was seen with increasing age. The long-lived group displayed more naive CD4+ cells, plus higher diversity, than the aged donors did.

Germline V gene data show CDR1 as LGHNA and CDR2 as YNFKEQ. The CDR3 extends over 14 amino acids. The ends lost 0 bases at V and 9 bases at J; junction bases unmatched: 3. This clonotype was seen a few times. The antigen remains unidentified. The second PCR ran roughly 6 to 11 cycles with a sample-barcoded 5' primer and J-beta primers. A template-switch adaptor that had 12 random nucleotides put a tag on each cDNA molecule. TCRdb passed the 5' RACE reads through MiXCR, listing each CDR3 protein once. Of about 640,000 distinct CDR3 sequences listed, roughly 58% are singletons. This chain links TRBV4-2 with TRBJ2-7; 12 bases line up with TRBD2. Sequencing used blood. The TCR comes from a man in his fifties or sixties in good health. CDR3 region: CASSQDLAGGRQYF. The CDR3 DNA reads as TGTGCCAGCAGCCAAGACCTAGCGGGGGGGCGGCAGTACTTC.